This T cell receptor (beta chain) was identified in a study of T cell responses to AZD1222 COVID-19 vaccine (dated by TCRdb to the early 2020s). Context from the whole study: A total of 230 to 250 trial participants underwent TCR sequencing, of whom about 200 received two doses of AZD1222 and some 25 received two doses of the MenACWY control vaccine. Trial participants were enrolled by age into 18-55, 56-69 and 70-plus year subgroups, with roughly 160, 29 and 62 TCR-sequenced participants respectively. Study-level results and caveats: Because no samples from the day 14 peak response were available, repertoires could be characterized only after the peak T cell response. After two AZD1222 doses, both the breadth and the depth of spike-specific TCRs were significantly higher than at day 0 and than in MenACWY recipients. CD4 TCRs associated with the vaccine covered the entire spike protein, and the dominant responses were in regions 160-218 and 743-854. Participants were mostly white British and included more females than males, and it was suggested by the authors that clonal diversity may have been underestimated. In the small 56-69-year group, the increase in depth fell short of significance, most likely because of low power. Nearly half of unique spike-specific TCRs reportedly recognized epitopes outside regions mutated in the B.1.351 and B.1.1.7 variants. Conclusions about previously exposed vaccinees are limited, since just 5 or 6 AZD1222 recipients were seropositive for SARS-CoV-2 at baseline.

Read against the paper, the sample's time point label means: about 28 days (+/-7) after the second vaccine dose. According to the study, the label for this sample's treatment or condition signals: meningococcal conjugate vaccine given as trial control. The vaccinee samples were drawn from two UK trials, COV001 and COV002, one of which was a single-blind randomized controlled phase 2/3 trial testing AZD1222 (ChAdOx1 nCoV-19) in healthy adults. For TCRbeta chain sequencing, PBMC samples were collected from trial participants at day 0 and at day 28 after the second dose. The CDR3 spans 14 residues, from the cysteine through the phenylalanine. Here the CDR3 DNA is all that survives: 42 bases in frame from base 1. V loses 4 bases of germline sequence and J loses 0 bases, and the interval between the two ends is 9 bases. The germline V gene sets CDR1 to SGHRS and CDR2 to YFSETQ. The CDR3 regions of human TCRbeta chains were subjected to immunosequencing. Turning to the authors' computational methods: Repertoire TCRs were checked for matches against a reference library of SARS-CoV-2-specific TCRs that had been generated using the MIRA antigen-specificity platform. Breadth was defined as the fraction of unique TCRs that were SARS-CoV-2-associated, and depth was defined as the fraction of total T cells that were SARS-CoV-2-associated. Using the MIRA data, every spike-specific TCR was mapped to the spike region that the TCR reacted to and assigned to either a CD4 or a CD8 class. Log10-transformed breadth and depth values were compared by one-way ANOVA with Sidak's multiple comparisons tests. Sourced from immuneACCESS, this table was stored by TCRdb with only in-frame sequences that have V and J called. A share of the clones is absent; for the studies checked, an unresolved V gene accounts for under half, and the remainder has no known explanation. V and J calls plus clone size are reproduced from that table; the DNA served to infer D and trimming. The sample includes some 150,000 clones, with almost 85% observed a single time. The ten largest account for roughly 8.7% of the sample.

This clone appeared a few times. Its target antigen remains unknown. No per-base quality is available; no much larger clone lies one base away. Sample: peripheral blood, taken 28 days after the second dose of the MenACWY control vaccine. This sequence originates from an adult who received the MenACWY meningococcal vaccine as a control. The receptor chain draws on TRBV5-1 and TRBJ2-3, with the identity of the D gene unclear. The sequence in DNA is TGCGCCAGCAGCACCACCGCTAGCACAGATACGCAGTATTTT. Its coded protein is CASSTTASTDTQYF.